Following are 26 T cell receptor beta chains from one sample sequenced in a study of response to subunit inactivated influenza vaccine (dated 2018 in TCRdb). Libraries were built with RT-PCR. The sequencing machine was an Illumina HiSeq 2500. TCRdb trimmed the raw reads at Q25, called clones with MiXCR and kept productive beta chains. All rows with the same CDR3 protein become a single entry with the most common DNA and genes. The sample records 650,000 or so distinct CDR3 sequences, 14% of which are singletons. Together, the top ten hold approximately 7.6% of the sample. The sequencing here drew on PBMCs from blood, taken less than 15 days before vaccination. The receptors here all came from a man in his fifties or sixties who received an inactivated influenza vaccine. Donor details come from another sample of the same person, matched by shared clones.

The rearrangement uses TRBV28 and TRBJ2-3, with D uncertain. Per the germline V gene, CDR1 is MDHEN and CDR2 is SYDVKM. The CDR3 contains 15 residues. Trimming shortened V by 5 bases and J by 9 bases, and 21 bases separated the two germline ends. CDR3 bases: TGTGCCAGCAGTAACCCTCGCGGCTCAGTACGAACGCAGTATTTT. Protein product: CASSNPRGSVRTQYF.

This chain connects TRBV20-1 to TRBJ1-1, with 7 bases matching TRBD1. The germline gives CDR1 DFQATT, CDR2 SNEGSKA (reference sequence). This CDR3 contains 15 residues. Unmatched junction bases numbered 9, after V lost 5 bases and J lost 0 bases. CDR3 DNA: TGCAGTGCTGAACCGGGACAGCTCATGAACACTGAAGCTTTCTTT. Protein: CSAEPGQLMNTEAFF.

This clonotype was seen only a few times. The rearrangement uses TRBV4-1 and TRBJ1-1; D is perhaps TRBD1 (5 bases). The germline gives CDR1 MGHRA, CDR2 YSYEKL. V lost 1 base to trimming and J lost 3 bases, with 9 bases between them. CDR3 length: 14 amino acids. The CDR3 reads CASSQARADTEAFF. The CDR3, as DNA: TGCGCCAGCAGCCAAGCCAGGGCCGACACTGAAGCTTTCTTT.

This clonotype has at least ten counts. This chain uses TRBV2 with TRBJ2-7; D is unresolved. The germline V gene has CDR1 SNHLY and CDR2 FYNNEI. V lost 4 bases and J 6 bases, leaving 10 bases between the germline ends. The CDR3 contains 12 residues. The DNA of the CDR3 is TGTGCCAGCAGTGGTGGGATTGGCGAGCAGTACTTC. It encodes CASSGGIGEQYF. Full variable domain (outside the CDR3, taken from reference TRBV2 and TRBJ2-7): EPEVTQTPSHQVTQMGQEVILRCVPISNHLYFYWYRQILGQKVEFLVSFYNNEISEKSEIFDDQFSVERPDGSNFTLKIRSTKLEDSAMYFCASSGGIGEQYFGPGTRLTVT.

This clonotype was recorded many times. CDR3 residues: CASSLGGRRGEETQYF. In DNA, the CDR3 is TGTGCCAGCAGTTTAGGAGGCAGGAGGGGGGAAGAGACCCAGTACTTC. V usage is TRBV12-3 or TRBV12-4 and J usage is TRBJ2-5; D may match TRBD1 or TRBD2 (6 bases each). V lost 1 base and J 3 bases, leaving 15 bases between the germline ends. This CDR3 spans 16 amino acids.

This clonotype was picked up many times. The V and J genes are TRBV5-1 and TRBJ2-5; no definite D call. The CDR3 length is 13 residues. V was pared by 0 bases and J by 4 bases, with 7 bases between. Germline loops: CDR1 SGHRS, CDR2 YFSETQ. CDR3 residues: CASSLASRETQYF. CDR3 nucleotides: TGCGCCAGCAGCTTGGCCAGTAGAGAGACCCAGTACTTC.

This chain links TRBV4-1 with TRBJ2-7; D may be TRBD1 or TRBD2 (5 bases each). This CDR3 is 15 amino acids long. Trimming shortened V by 1 base and J by 4 bases, and 14 bases separated the two germline ends. Germline V gives CDR1 MGHRA, CDR2 YSYEKL. DNA for the CDR3: TGCGCCAGCAGCCAAGTTCCGGGACGGCCTTACGAGCAGTACTTC. Its protein product is CASSQVPGRPYEQYF.

V is TRBV11-1 and J is TRBJ2-3, with 9 nucleotides matching TRBD1. The CDR3 totals 20 residues. The V gene's germline CDR1 is SGHAT and CDR2 FQDESV (reference sequence). J gave up 5 bases and V 5 bases, and 23 bases lay outside the gene matches. CDR3 sequence (DNA): TGTGCCAGCAGCCGTAAGGGCGGGACAGGGAACCCGGTACGTAGAGATACGCAGTATTTT. This gives the protein CASSRKGGTGNPVRRDTQYF.

This clonotype was observed at least ten times. The J gene is TRBJ2-1, the V gene TRBV20-1; 8 bases are shared with TRBD2. The CDR3 covers 16 residues. The germline V gene has CDR1 DFQATT and CDR2 SNEGSKA (reference sequence). The junction had 7 bases not matched to a gene; V was cut back by 3 bases and J by 0 bases. CDR3 protein: CSARDLAGTSYNEQFF. The CDR3 nucleotides are TGCAGTGCTAGGGACCTAGCGGGCACCTCCTACAATGAGCAGTTCTTC.

The rearrangement uses TRBV7-2 and TRBJ2-7, with D tentatively TRBD2 (5 bases). V lost 3 bases and J 6 bases, leaving 12 bases between the germline ends. The CDR3 extends over 13 amino acids. Germline V gene lookup returns CDR1 SGHTA and CDR2 FQGNSA. The CDR3: CASSFGVEPEQYF. The DNA for the CDR3 is TGTGCCAGCAGCTTCGGGGTAGAGCCCGAGCAGTACTTC.

The rearrangement links TRBV11-1 to TRBJ1-3; D not certain. Looked up from germline, CDR1 is SGHAT and CDR2 is FQDESV (reference sequence). V shed 4 bases and J shed 1 base, with 23 bases lying between them. The CDR3 length is 19 residues. CDR3 loop: CASSYSRGGLLISGNTIYF. CDR3 nucleotides: TGTGCCAGCAGCTACTCTCGGGGAGGACTCCTCATATCTGGAAACACCATATATTTT.

Only a few counts were recorded for this clonotype. The chain is built from TRBV12-3 or TRBV12-4 and TRBJ2-5, with unresolved D. This CDR3 has 14 residues. V shed 5 bases and J shed 1 base, with 11 bases lying between them. The CDR3 sequence is CASSPTSLQETQYF. The CDR3 DNA reads as TGTGCCAGCAGTCCTACCTCTCTCCAAGAGACCCAGTACTTC.

This clonotype has only a few counts. V usage is TRBV4-2 and J usage is TRBJ2-7; 11 bases align to TRBD1. Germline V gene lookup returns CDR1 LGHNA and CDR2 YNFKEQ. CDR3 length: 16 amino acids. J lost 4 bases, V lost 0 bases, and 5 bases had no gene match. The CDR3 loop reads CASSQDLGQGVYEQYF. CDR3 nucleotides: TGTGCCAGCAGCCAAGACCTGGGACAGGGGGTATACGAGCAGTACTTC.

The genes are TRBV5-1 and TRBJ1-4, with D unclear. Germline V gene lookup returns CDR1 SGHRS and CDR2 YFSETQ. The ends were cut back, 1 base at V and 7 bases at J, with 8 bases in the middle. This CDR3 is 13 amino acids long. CDR3 nucleotide sequence: TGCGCCAGCAGCTTGAACGGAGGTGAAAAACTGTTTTTT. Amino acid sequence: CASSLNGGEKLFF.

The V gene is TRBV20-1, the J gene TRBJ1-6; D perhaps matches TRBD1 (6 bases). Trimming left V 3 bases short and J 9 bases short, with 18 bases between. This CDR3 spans 15 amino acids. Germline V gene lookup returns CDR1 DFQATT and CDR2 SNEGSKA (reference sequence). The CDR3 DNA follows: TGCAGTGCTAGTTGGTCAAGGACAGCTGGTTCACCCCTCCACTTT. Translation gives CSASWSRTAGSPLHF.

The chain joins TRBV5-1 to TRBJ2-5; 15 nucleotides line up with TRBD2. The length of the CDR3 is 19 residues. V shed 3 bases and J 1 base; nucleotides not matched to a gene: 10. Germline V gene sequence: CDR1 SGHRS, CDR2 YFSETQ. CDR3 residues: CASSWIVGLAGGGQETQYF. CDR3 in DNA: TGCGCCAGCAGCTGGATTGTGGGACTAGCGGGAGGAGGCCAAGAGACCCAGTACTTC. Full variable domain (remainder filled in from reference TRBV5-1 and TRBJ2-5): KAGVTQTPRYLIKTRGQQVTLSCSPISGHRSVSWYQQTPGQGLQFLFEYFSETQRNKGNFPGRFSGRQFSNSRSEMNVSTLELGDSALYLCASSWIVGLAGGGQETQYFGPGTRLLVL.

The chain carries TRBV6-1 and TRBJ2-1, with D perhaps being TRBD1 or TRBD2 (5 bases each). CDR1 MNHNS and CDR2 SASEGT come from the germline V gene. The CDR3 covers 13 residues. The germline V and J ends were trimmed by 11 bases and 6 bases, with 17 bases remaining between them. CDR3 bases: TGTGCCGCTAGAGGGGACCTCATCAATGAGCAGTTCTTC. Encoded protein: CAARGDLINEQFF.

The chain uses TRBV30 and TRBJ2-5; D may be TRBD2 (7 bases). Deletions cut 5 bases from V and 5 bases from J, with 18 bases between. Germline CDR1 reads GTSNPN; CDR2 reads SVGIG (reference sequence). This CDR3 spans 14 amino acids. CDR3 in amino acids: CAWASGGRRETQYF. The CDR3 DNA reads TGTGCCTGGGCCTCCGGGGGGCGCCGGGAGACCCAGTACTTC.

The rearrangement joins TRBV2 to TRBJ2-6; 11 bases are shared with TRBD2. This CDR3 is 18 amino acids long. From germline, CDR1 is SNHLY and CDR2 FYNNEI. With 7 bases clipped from V and 0 bases from J, the junction kept 8 bases outside the gene matches. The CDR3 region has the DNA TGTGCCAGCAAGACCGGGACTAGCGGCCTCTCTGGGGCCAACGTCCTGACTTTC. Encoded protein: CASKTGTSGLSGANVLTF.

The chain carries TRBV12-3 or TRBV12-4 and TRBJ2-7, with 11 bases that match TRBD1. This CDR3 region has 14 residues. The V gene end was trimmed by 5 bases and the J gene end by 8 bases; junction bases not matched to a gene: 8. In DNA, the CDR3 is TGTGCCAGCAGTCCGGGACAGGGGGTGCAAAAGCAGTACTTC. Its translation is CASSPGQGVQKQYF.

This clonotype was seen more than once but under ten times. The CDR3 loop is CASSHTRDSNYGYTF. For the CDR3, the DNA is TGCGCCAGCAGCCACACAAGGGATTCTAACTATGGCTACACCTTC. The chain joins TRBV4-1 to TRBJ1-2, with unresolved D. The V end lost 3 bases, the J end lost 0 bases, and 11 bases lay between the germline ends. This CDR3 spans 15 amino acids. Germline CDR1 reads MGHRA; CDR2 reads YSYEKL.

The table lists this clonotype with many counts. The chain has TRBV14 and TRBJ1-2; TRBD1 is a possible D gene (5 bases). The V and J ends lost 0 bases and 0 bases respectively, with 8 bases between them. The germline gives CDR1 SGHDN, CDR2 FVKESK. The CDR3 has 15 residues. The DNA for the CDR3 is TGTGCCAGCAGCCAAGAGGGGGGAGCTAACTATGGCTACACCTTC. Residues: CASSQEGGANYGYTF.

The chain uses TRBV7-9 and TRBJ2-7; 10 positions agree with TRBD1. CDR1 is SEHNR and CDR2 is FQNEAQ in the germline V gene (reference sequence). Germline trimming cut 4 bases from V and 3 bases from J; bases unmatched to any gene: 12. The CDR3 has 17 residues. The CDR3 region has the DNA TGTGCCAGCAGCTCGATACCGGGACAGGGGACTTTCTACGAGCAGTACTTC. Protein: CASSSIPGQGTFYEQYF.

The chain is built from TRBV4-2 and TRBJ2-1; 9 bases map to TRBD1. Germline CDR1 LGHNA, CDR2 YNFKEQ. The CDR3 is made up of 16 amino acids. Unmatched junction bases numbered 11, after V lost 4 bases and J lost 7 bases. The CDR3 sequence: CASSLRGQGFVNEQFF. The DNA for the CDR3 is TGTGCCAGCAGCCTCCGGGGACAGGGATTTGTAAATGAGCAGTTCTTC.

The chain uses TRBV25-1 and TRBJ2-2, with TRBD1 identical over 9 bases. Germline loops: CDR1 MGHDK, CDR2 SYGVNS. The CDR3 has 16 amino acids. J gave up 5 bases and V 3 bases, and 7 bases lay outside the gene matches. The CDR3 bases are TGTGCCAGCAGTGAGCACGGGACAGGGCGGACCGGGGAGCTGTTTTTT. It is translated as CASSEHGTGRTGELFF.

This clonotype has a handful of counts. This rearrangement joins TRBV5-1 to TRBJ2-5; 12 nucleotides line up with TRBD1. Germline CDR1 reads SGHRS; CDR2 reads YFSETQ. The CDR3 sequence is 15 residues long. V dropped 5 bases and J dropped 4; count of bases not matched to a gene: 6. The CDR3 DNA reads TGCGCCAGCAGATCGGGACAGGGGGCGATAGAGACCCAGTACTTC. Protein: CASRSGQGAIETQYF.